Listed here are 18 T cell receptor beta chains from one sample, sequenced in a study of regulatory T cells in long-lasting Graves disease. Building the TCR beta libraries relied on iRepertoire HTBI primers, and CDR3 regions underwent Arm-PCR. One entry per CDR3 protein results from TCRdb running MiXCR on the multiplex PCR reads. The sample consists of about 400,000 distinct CDR3 sequences, 15% to 20% of them appearing once. Time point in this sample: newly diagnosed GD, antithyroid drugs for less than 3 months. After RNA was extracted from PBMCs, the TCR library was made from it. This sample also belongs to another study, concerning T cells in Graves' hyperthyroidism and ophthalmopathy.

Here the sequenced sample was peripheral blood mononuclear cells (PBMCs), taken at new diagnosis, from a patient treated with antithyroid drugs. Receptor source: a woman under 30 with Graves disease.

This clonotype occurred many times. The gene calls are TRBV12-5 and TRBJ2-7, with D tentatively TRBD1 or TRBD2 (6 bases each). Germline V CDR1 and CDR2: LGHNT, FRNRAP. CDR3 length: 14 residues. Between the trimmed V and J ends, which lost 7 bases and 3 bases, there was a span of 16 bases. The chain's CDR3 is CASAAHGGGYEQYF. In nucleotides, the CDR3 is TGTGCTAGTGCCGCCCACGGAGGGGGCTACGAGCAGTACTTC.

CDR3 in DNA: TGTGCCAGCAGCGCGGGGGGGACGGAGCAGTTCTTC. It is translated as CASSAGGTEQFF. This rearrangement joins TRBV6-1 to TRBJ2-1, with 9 bases identical to TRBD2. The germline V gene encodes CDR1 MNHNS and CDR2 SASEGT. V lost 6 bases and J lost 10; bases outside the gene matches: 4. The CDR3 is 12 residues long.

Points on this clonotype: This is likely an artifact of a read error, given a far larger clone one base away. The chain couples TRBV11-2 to TRBJ2-1, with D perhaps matching TRBD2 (5 bases). Germline assignment: CDR1 SGHAT and CDR2 FQNNGV. The CDR3 spans 12 residues. The CDR3 DNA reads as TGTGCCAGCAGTGGAGGACTCGATGAGCTGTTCTTC. Amino acid sequence: CASSGGLDELFF.

The chain couples TRBV7-2 to TRBJ2-2; 9 bases are shared with TRBD2. CDR3 length equals 15 residues. Trimming took 1 base from V and 5 from J; bases not matched to a gene: 2. The V gene's germline CDR1 is SGHTA and CDR2 FQGNSA. CDR3 bases: TGTGCCAGCAGCTTAGGTAGCGGGAGTACCGGGGAGCTGTTTTTT. It codes for CASSLGSGSTGELFF.

Regarding this clonotype: This could be a read error, since a much larger clone is one nucleotide away. As DNA, the CDR3 is TGTGCCAGCAAGGCATTTAGCTCTGGAAACACCGTATATTTT. Translated, it gives CASKAFSSGNTVYF. The J gene is TRBJ1-3, the V gene TRBV2; no definite D call. Germline assignment: CDR1 SNHLY and CDR2 FYNNEI. The CDR3 extends over 14 amino acids.

There are a few counts of this clonotype. This rearrangement joins TRBV7-2 to TRBJ2-1; D gene unclear. V was trimmed by 5 bases and J by 12 bases, leaving 14 bases between them. The CDR3 extends over 12 amino acids. Per the germline V gene, CDR1 is SGHTA and CDR2 is FQGNSA. This chain's CDR3 is CASSKTPWSQFF. The CDR3 nucleotides are TGTGCCAGCAGCAAAACACCTTGGTCGCAGTTCTTC. Combining the CDR3 with reference TRBV7-2 and TRBJ2-1 gives the whole variable domain GAGVSQSPSNKVTEKGKDVELRCDPISGHTALYWYRQSLGQGLEFLIYFQGNSAPDKSGLPSDRFSAERTGGSVSTLTIQRTQQEDSAVYLCASSKTPWSQFFGPGTRLTVL.

Ten or more counts support this clonotype. The chain employs TRBV6-5 and TRBJ2-7, with 9 bases identical to TRBD2. With 4 bases clipped from V and 2 bases from J, the junction kept 6 bases outside the gene matches. The CDR3 loop spans 15 amino acids. Looked up from germline, CDR1 is MNHEY and CDR2 is SVGAGI. The CDR3 sequence is CASSSSGGSPYEQYF. The CDR3 bases are TGTGCCAGCAGTTCGAGCGGGGGGTCCCCCTACGAGCAGTACTTC.

This clonotype appeared many times. The V call is TRBV5-1, the J call TRBJ2-1; D assignment may be TRBD1 or TRBD2 (6 bases each). With 0 bases removed from V and 8 bases from J, the gap between germline ends came to 21 bases. The CDR3 is made up of 17 amino acids. CDR1 and CDR2 from the germline V gene are SGHRS and YFSETQ. The CDR3 nucleotides read TGCGCCAGCAGCTTGGCCCCCTTAGGAGGGGGGAACGATGAGCAGTTCTTC. This codes for CASSLAPLGGGNDEQFF.

The table lists this clonotype with many counts. J is TRBJ2-5 and V is TRBV5-1; D uncertain. The germline gives CDR1 SGHRS, CDR2 YFSETQ. Between the trimmed V and J ends, which lost 0 bases and 4 bases, there was a span of 13 bases. The length of the CDR3 is 15 residues. The CDR3 DNA sequence: TGCGCCAGCAGCTTGGAGGAGTCCTACGGAGAGACCCAGTACTTC. As protein: CASSLEESYGETQYF.

As to this clonotype: A much larger clone lies a single base off, so this may be a read error. The chain combines TRBV27 with TRBJ1-2, with D unclear. The V and J ends lost 5 bases and 1 base respectively, with 14 bases between them. This CDR3 spans 15 amino acids. Germline loops: CDR1 MNHEY, CDR2 SMNVEV (reference sequence). This chain's CDR3 is CASSDREGGNYGYTF. The CDR3 DNA follows: TGTGCCAGCAGTGATCGCGAGGGCGGTAACTATGGCTACACCTTC.

This clonotype was seen repeatedly, ten times or more. V and J are TRBV30 and TRBJ2-2; no clear D. The CDR3 covers 13 residues. Between the trimmed V and J ends, which lost 2 bases and 1 base, there was a span of 5 bases. From germline, CDR1 is GTSNPN and CDR2 SVGIG (reference sequence). In DNA, the CDR3 is TGTGCCTGGAGTCCTCGGAACACCGGGGAGCTGTTTTTT. Its protein is CAWSPRNTGELFF.

J is TRBJ2-1 and V is TRBV29-1; TRBD2 matches 11 bases. V was clipped by 2 bases and J by 8 bases; unmatched bases: 2. Germline assignment: CDR1 SQVTM and CDR2 ANQGSEA. This CDR3 region has 13 residues. DNA of the CDR3: TGCAGCGTTGAACTAGCGGGAGGATATGAGCAGTTCTTC. It specifies CSVELAGGYEQFF.

The chain combines TRBV6-1 with TRBJ1-1; D is unclear. V was trimmed by 2 bases and J by 11 bases, leaving 15 bases between them. The CDR3 contains 13 residues. The germline CDR1 and CDR2 sequences are MNHNS and SASEGT. The CDR3 loop reads CASSESIGRRAFF. In DNA form, the CDR3 reads TGTGCCAGCAGTGAATCAATTGGGAGGAGGGCTTTCTTT.

V is TRBV6-1 and J is TRBJ1-4, with TRBD1 as a possible D gene (5 bases). CDR3 size: 19 residues. V was pared by 6 bases and J by 2 bases, with 25 bases between. Germline V gene sequence: CDR1 MNHNS, CDR2 SASEGT. The CDR3: CASRRFDIGGTDTNEKLFF. CDR3 DNA: TGTGCCAGCAGACGTTTTGATATCGGCGGGACGGATACTAATGAAAAACTGTTTTTT.

Many counts were recorded for this clonotype. The genes are TRBV7-3 and TRBJ2-3; unclear D gene. Germline CDR1 is SGHTA and CDR2 is FQGTGA. This CDR3 spans 15 amino acids. V lost 2 bases to trimming and J lost 2 bases, with 11 bases between them. The CDR3 coding sequence is TGTGCCAGCAGCTTAGGCCCCGGTTACACAGATACGCAGTATTTT. Translated: CASSLGPGYTDTQYF.

The chain employs TRBV7-9 and TRBJ2-1, with 14 bases identical to TRBD2. The J segment lost 10 bases and the V segment lost 2 bases, leaving 10 bases of the junction unmatched. The CDR3 has 17 amino acids. Germline CDR1 SEHNR, CDR2 FQNEAQ (reference sequence). The CDR3 is CASSLPRGLAGVIEQFF. CDR3 coding DNA: TGTGCCAGCAGCTTACCCAGGGGACTAGCGGGAGTCATCGAGCAGTTCTTC.

The V call is TRBV20-1, the J call TRBJ1-1; D is unclear. V lost 5 bases and J 3 bases, leaving 10 bases between the germline ends. This CDR3 has 12 residues. Germline CDR1 is DFQATT and CDR2 is SNEGSKA (reference sequence). CDR3 in amino acids: CSALQADTEAFF. The CDR3, as DNA: TGCAGTGCTCTCCAGGCTGACACTGAAGCTTTCTTT.

This clonotype showed up many times. V gene TRBV18 combines with J gene TRBJ2-7; TRBD2 matches at 11 bases. With V trimmed by 0 bases and J by 2 bases, 3 bases remained unmatched. The germline gives CDR1 KGHSH, CDR2 LQKENI. CDR3 length equals 16 residues. CDR3 coding DNA: TGTGCCAGCTCACCACCGACTAGCGGGACACCCTACGAGCAGTACTTC. Its translation: CASSPPTSGTPYEQYF.